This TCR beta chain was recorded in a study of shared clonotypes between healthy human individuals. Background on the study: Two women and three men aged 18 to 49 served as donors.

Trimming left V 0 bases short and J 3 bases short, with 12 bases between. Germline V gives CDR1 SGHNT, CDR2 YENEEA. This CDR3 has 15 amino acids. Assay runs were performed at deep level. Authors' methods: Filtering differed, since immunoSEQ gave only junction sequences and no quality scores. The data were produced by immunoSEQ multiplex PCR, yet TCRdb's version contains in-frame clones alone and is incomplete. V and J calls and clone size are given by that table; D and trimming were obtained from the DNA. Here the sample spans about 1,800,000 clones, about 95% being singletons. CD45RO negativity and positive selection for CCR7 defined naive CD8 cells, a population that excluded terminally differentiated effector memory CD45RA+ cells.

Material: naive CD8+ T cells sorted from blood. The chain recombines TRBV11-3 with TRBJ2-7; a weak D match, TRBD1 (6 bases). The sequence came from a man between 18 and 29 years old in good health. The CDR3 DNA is TGTGCCAGCAGCTTAGATTACGGGACACACTACGAGCAGTACTTC. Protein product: CASSLDYGTHYEQYF.